This is a list of T cell receptor beta chains from one sample in a study of identical twins. TCRdb independently ran MiXCR on the 5' RACE reads; one entry per CDR3 protein. The sample lists 1,800,000 or so distinct CDR3 sequences; roughly a third were seen once. The sequencing input was cord blood. The receptors originated from a newborn girl in good health. Each CDR3 is given with its conserved first and last residue. The D gene is left open where the match is weak. Only part of the rows carry a size: once, few, many, or a class if the clone is expanded.

v_call: TRBV4-2; j_call: TRBJ1-4; clone_size: NA; d_call: NA; cdr3_nt: TGTGCCAGCAGCCATGGGGGGGCCGTGAATGAAAAACTGTTTTTT; cdr3_aa: CASSHGGAVNEKLFF
v_call: TRBV11-1; j_call: TRBJ2-4; clone_size: few; d_call: NA; cdr3_nt: TGTGCCAGCAGCTTAGCCCTCCCGACAGGAAAAAACATTCAGTACTTC; cdr3_aa: CASSLALPTGKNIQYF
v_call: TRBV12-3/TRBV12-4; j_call: TRBJ2-3; clone_size: NA; d_call: TRBD2; cdr3_nt: TGTGCCAGCAGTTTTTGGCGGGAGGTCACAGATACGCAATATTTT; cdr3_aa: CASSFWREVTDTQYF
v_call: TRBV5-1; j_call: TRBJ1-1; clone_size: few; d_call: NA; cdr3_nt: TGCGCCAGCAGCTTGTCCCCTCTACAGGGAAGCACTGAAGCTTTCTTT; cdr3_aa: CASSLSPLQGSTEAFF
v_call: TRBV20-1; j_call: TRBJ2-7; clone_size: NA; d_call: NA; cdr3_nt: TGCAGTGCTAGAGATGCGTCAGTTTCCTACGAGCAGTACTTC; cdr3_aa: CSARDASVSYEQYF
v_call: TRBV4-1; j_call: TRBJ2-7; clone_size: few; d_call: NA; cdr3_nt: TGCGCCAGCAGCCTGAAATGGGACGCCAGCTCCTACGAGCAGTACTTC; cdr3_aa: CASSLKWDASSYEQYF
v_call: TRBV20-1; j_call: TRBJ2-2; clone_size: NA; d_call: NA; cdr3_nt: TGCAGTGCTAGTTGGAGGGGGGCGAACACCGGGGAGCTGTTTTTT; cdr3_aa: CSASWRGANTGELFF
v_call: TRBV24-1; j_call: TRBJ2-2; clone_size: NA; d_call: NA; cdr3_nt: TGTGCCACCAGTGATCCCCGGGTCAACACCGGGGAGCTGTTTTTT; cdr3_aa: CATSDPRVNTGELFF
v_call: TRBV7-9; j_call: TRBJ2-1; clone_size: NA; d_call: TRBD2; cdr3_nt: TGTGCCAGCAGCTTACGCACTAGCGGGAACCGGAATGAGCAGTTCTTC; cdr3_aa: CASSLRTSGNRNEQFF
v_call: TRBV7-2; j_call: TRBJ2-7; clone_size: NA; d_call: NA; cdr3_nt: TGTGCCAGCAGCTTTGACGTCTTTACAGCCGGGGGCAATGAGCAGTACTTC; cdr3_aa: CASSFDVFTAGGNEQYF
v_call: TRBV18; j_call: TRBJ1-2; clone_size: few; d_call: NA; cdr3_nt: TGTGCCAGCTCACCACAGGGGGGAGACTATGGCTACACCTTC; cdr3_aa: CASSPQGGDYGYTF
v_call: TRBV6-6; j_call: TRBJ2-3; clone_size: few; d_call: NA; cdr3_nt: TGTGCCAGCAGTTACTCTAGCCTAGCCCGCACAGATACGCAGTATTTT; cdr3_aa: CASSYSSLARTDTQYF
v_call: TRBV24-1; j_call: TRBJ2-7; clone_size: NA; d_call: TRBD1; cdr3_nt: TGTGCCACCAGTGATAACAGGGGCCTCTACAATGAGCAGTACTTC; cdr3_aa: CATSDNRGLYNEQYF
v_call: TRBV12-3/TRBV12-4; j_call: TRBJ1-6; clone_size: few; d_call: NA; cdr3_nt: TGTGCCAGCAGTTTTGGACAGTTCAATTCACCCCTCCACTTT; cdr3_aa: CASSFGQFNSPLHF
v_call: TRBV24-1; j_call: TRBJ2-7; clone_size: NA; d_call: NA; cdr3_nt: TGTGCCACCAGTGACCCGAACTCCTACGAGCAGTACTTC; cdr3_aa: CATSDPNSYEQYF
v_call: TRBV3-1; j_call: TRBJ2-3; clone_size: NA; d_call: NA; cdr3_nt: TGTGCCAGCAGCCACGAGCGGTATAGCACAGATACGCAGTATTTT; cdr3_aa: CASSHERYSTDTQYF
v_call: TRBV12-3/TRBV12-4; j_call: TRBJ2-7; clone_size: NA; d_call: NA; cdr3_nt: TGTGCCAGCAGTGTCACCGGGACATCCTACAATGAGCAGTACTTC; cdr3_aa: CASSVTGTSYNEQYF
v_call: TRBV6-5; j_call: TRBJ2-7; clone_size: many; d_call: NA; cdr3_nt: TGTGCCAGCAGTTATTCAGTGGACTCCTACGAGCAGTACTTC; cdr3_aa: CASSYSVDSYEQYF
v_call: TRBV12-3/TRBV12-4; j_call: TRBJ1-1; clone_size: few; d_call: NA; cdr3_nt: TGTGCCAGCAGTTTAGGGTTTCGGGCTGAAGCTTTCTTT; cdr3_aa: CASSLGFRAEAFF
v_call: TRBV13; j_call: TRBJ2-1; clone_size: NA; d_call: TRBD2; cdr3_nt: TGTGCCAGCATCTTTAGCGGGGGGGCGAGCAATGAGCAGTTCTTC; cdr3_aa: CASIFSGGASNEQFF
v_call: TRBV11-2; j_call: TRBJ2-1; clone_size: few; d_call: TRBD2; cdr3_nt: TGTGCCAGCAGCTTAGAGTCAGCGGGGGGAGGGTTCTTC; cdr3_aa: CASSLESAGGGFF
v_call: TRBV25-1; j_call: TRBJ1-4; clone_size: few; d_call: NA; cdr3_nt: TGTGCCAGCAGTGAATCGACAGTCGCTAATGAAAAACTGTTTTTT; cdr3_aa: CASSESTVANEKLFF
v_call: TRBV7-9; j_call: TRBJ2-7; clone_size: few; d_call: NA; cdr3_nt: TGTGCCAGCAGCAGAATAGCGGCGGAATGGGGCAATGAGCAGTACTTC; cdr3_aa: CASSRIAAEWGNEQYF
v_call: TRBV18; j_call: TRBJ2-5; clone_size: few; d_call: NA; cdr3_nt: TGTGCCAGCTCAAGGGAGATAGGTTCACAAGAGACCCAGTACTTC; cdr3_aa: CASSREIGSQETQYF
v_call: TRBV15; j_call: TRBJ2-7; clone_size: few; d_call: NA; cdr3_nt: TGTGCCACCAGCAGACGCCAAAGAAACTACGAGCAGTACTTC; cdr3_aa: CATSRRQRNYEQYF
v_call: TRBV24-1; j_call: TRBJ2-5; clone_size: NA; d_call: NA; cdr3_nt: TGTGCCATACAGCTTGAAGAGACCCAGTACTTC; cdr3_aa: CAIQLEETQYF
v_call: TRBV27; j_call: TRBJ2-3; clone_size: NA; d_call: TRBD1; cdr3_nt: TGTGCCGGCAGCACAGGGGCCGCCACAGATACGCAGTATTTT; cdr3_aa: CAGSTGAATDTQYF
v_call: TRBV20-1; j_call: TRBJ2-5; clone_size: few; d_call: NA; cdr3_nt: TGCAGTGCTAGAGATCAAGTTAGACTCCCGGGGTACTTC; cdr3_aa: CSARDQVRLPGYF
v_call: TRBV6-5; j_call: TRBJ1-2; clone_size: few; d_call: NA; cdr3_nt: TGTGCCAGCACTACCGCGTGGGGGGCGCATAACACCTTC; cdr3_aa: CASTTAWGAHNTF
v_call: TRBV20-1; j_call: TRBJ1-4; clone_size: NA; d_call: NA; cdr3_nt: TGCAGTGCTAGAGCGGCAGGCCGAGACGAAAAACTGTTTTTT; cdr3_aa: CSARAAGRDEKLFF
v_call: TRBV3-1; j_call: TRBJ1-2; clone_size: NA; d_call: NA; cdr3_nt: TGTGCCAGCAGCCAAGGGCTCAGGGCTAACTATGGCTACACCTTC; cdr3_aa: CASSQGLRANYGYTF
v_call: TRBV28; j_call: TRBJ2-3; clone_size: few; d_call: TRBD2; cdr3_nt: TGTGCCAGCAGTCACCCCCGGGAGGGGACAGATACGCAGTATTTT; cdr3_aa: CASSHPREGTDTQYF
v_call: TRBV24-1; j_call: TRBJ2-3; clone_size: NA; d_call: NA; cdr3_nt: TGTGCCACCAGGAGGGGTCCCGCAGATACGCAGTATTTT; cdr3_aa: CATRRGPADTQYF
v_call: TRBV6-1; j_call: TRBJ1-5; clone_size: NA; d_call: NA; cdr3_nt: TGTGCCAGCAACCTCGGACAGTCTGGGCAGCCCCAGCATTTT; cdr3_aa: CASNLGQSGQPQHF
v_call: TRBV5-1; j_call: TRBJ2-1; clone_size: NA; d_call: TRBD2; cdr3_nt: TGCGCCAGCAGCTTGGCGTCGCTAGCGGGGCACAATGAGCAGTTCTTC; cdr3_aa: CASSLASLAGHNEQFF
v_call: TRBV6-1; j_call: TRBJ2-5; clone_size: few; d_call: NA; cdr3_nt: TGTGCCAGCAGATCCTGGACGCGATACGATGGGACCCAGTACTTC; cdr3_aa: CASRSWTRYDGTQYF
v_call: TRBV6-1; j_call: TRBJ2-3; clone_size: NA; d_call: NA; cdr3_nt: TGTGCCAGCAGTGAAGCGTGGCGAGGCGCAGATACGCAGTATTTT; cdr3_aa: CASSEAWRGADTQYF
v_call: TRBV6-6; j_call: TRBJ2-3; clone_size: few; d_call: TRBD2; cdr3_nt: TGTGCCAGCAGACAATATAGCGGGAACACAGATACGCAGTATTTT; cdr3_aa: CASRQYSGNTDTQYF
v_call: TRBV10-3; j_call: TRBJ2-7; clone_size: many; d_call: TRBD1; cdr3_nt: TGTGCCATCTCCGGGACAGCCATCTCCTACGAGCAGTACTTC; cdr3_aa: CAISGTAISYEQYF
v_call: TRBV15; j_call: TRBJ2-7; clone_size: NA; d_call: NA; cdr3_nt: TGTGCCACCAGCAGAGGACAGGTCCTTTACGAGCAGTACTTC; cdr3_aa: CATSRGQVLYEQYF
v_call: TRBV5-6; j_call: TRBJ2-3; clone_size: few; d_call: NA; cdr3_nt: TGTGCCAGCAGCTCGAATAGGAGACTGGGGGCAGATACGCAGTATTTT; cdr3_aa: CASSSNRRLGADTQYF
v_call: TRBV27; j_call: TRBJ2-7; clone_size: NA; d_call: NA; cdr3_nt: TGTGCCAGCAGTTTACCCAGTGCAGGGAAGCAGTACTTC; cdr3_aa: CASSLPSAGKQYF
v_call: TRBV29-1; j_call: TRBJ2-7; clone_size: NA; d_call: TRBD2; cdr3_nt: TGCAGCGTTGCTGTGGGCCTAGCGGGAGACTTCTCCTACAATGAGCAGTACTTC; cdr3_aa: CSVAVGLAGDFSYNEQYF
v_call: TRBV3-1; j_call: TRBJ2-3; clone_size: many; d_call: NA; cdr3_nt: TGTGCCAGCAGCCTGATCCTCACAGATACGCAGTATTTT; cdr3_aa: CASSLILTDTQYF
v_call: TRBV27; j_call: TRBJ2-1; clone_size: few; d_call: NA; cdr3_nt: TGTGCCAGCAGTCGCGCTAGCGTAAACAATGAGCAGTTCTTC; cdr3_aa: CASSRASVNNEQFF
v_call: TRBV10-3; j_call: TRBJ1-1; clone_size: NA; d_call: NA; cdr3_nt: TGTGCCATCAGTAGGGAGGAGAACACTGAAGCTTTCTTT; cdr3_aa: CAISREENTEAFF
v_call: TRBV20-1; j_call: TRBJ2-1; clone_size: NA; d_call: NA; cdr3_nt: TGCAGTGCTAGAGAAGATTTTAGGGTGTTCTACAATGAGCAGTTCTTC; cdr3_aa: CSAREDFRVFYNEQFF
v_call: TRBV5-1; j_call: TRBJ1-1; clone_size: NA; d_call: NA; cdr3_nt: TGCGCCAGCAGCTTTCAGGGGCGGGAGACTGAAGCTTTCTTT; cdr3_aa: CASSFQGRETEAFF
v_call: TRBV4-1; j_call: TRBJ2-4; clone_size: NA; d_call: NA; cdr3_nt: TGCGCCAGCAGCCAAGGGAGGGTACTAGCCAAAAACATTCAGTACTTC; cdr3_aa: CASSQGRVLAKNIQYF
v_call: TRBV11-2; j_call: TRBJ2-3; clone_size: NA; d_call: NA; cdr3_nt: TGTGCCAGCAGCTCCTACGCGGAGACAGATACGCAGTATTTT; cdr3_aa: CASSSYAETDTQYF
v_call: TRBV28; j_call: TRBJ2-1; clone_size: NA; d_call: NA; cdr3_nt: TGTGCCAGCAGTTTTCTAGCGTTGGGATACAATGAGCAGTTCTTC; cdr3_aa: CASSFLALGYNEQFF
v_call: TRBV5-1; j_call: TRBJ1-5; clone_size: few; d_call: NA; cdr3_nt: TGCGCCAGCAGCATCACTTGGGGCAATCAGCCCCAGCATTTT; cdr3_aa: CASSITWGNQPQHF
v_call: TRBV7-2; j_call: TRBJ2-3; clone_size: many; d_call: TRBD2; cdr3_nt: TGTGCCAGCAGCTTAACGACTAGCGGACTTAAGGGAAATACGCAGTATTTT; cdr3_aa: CASSLTTSGLKGNTQYF
v_call: TRBV6-6; j_call: TRBJ1-1; clone_size: NA; d_call: NA; cdr3_nt: TGTGCCAGCAGTCGAGGGGGGGCGGAGGACACTGAAGCTTTCTTT; cdr3_aa: CASSRGGAEDTEAFF
v_call: TRBV5-1; j_call: TRBJ2-1; clone_size: NA; d_call: TRBD2; cdr3_nt: TGCGCCAGCAGCTCGGGTAGCGGGGGGGTAATGTCCTACAATGAGCAGTTCTTC; cdr3_aa: CASSSGSGGVMSYNEQFF
v_call: TRBV27; j_call: TRBJ2-3; clone_size: NA; d_call: NA; cdr3_nt: TGTGCCAGCAGTTTATTCAGGGAAAGGGGCACAGATACGCAGTATTTT; cdr3_aa: CASSLFRERGTDTQYF
v_call: TRBV29-1; j_call: TRBJ2-3; clone_size: many; d_call: TRBD2; cdr3_nt: TGCAGCGTTGAAGGGAAACTAGCGGTTACGCAGTATTTT; cdr3_aa: CSVEGKLAVTQYF
v_call: TRBV24-1; j_call: TRBJ2-7; clone_size: once; d_call: TRBD1; cdr3_nt: TGTGCCACCAGTAGGGGACAGGGGCTAGAACAGGGGCCACCCAGCTCCTACAATGAGCAGTACTTC; cdr3_aa: CATSRGQGLEQGPPSSYNEQYF